There are many counts of the clone carrying this T cell receptor beta chain. These data originate in a study of neurological immune-mediated disorders. The time point: longitudinal time-point 2. With 10-nucleotide random UMIs included, cDNA was synthesized by 5'RACE. TCRdb ran MiXCR on the 5' RACE reads and lists one entry per CDR3 protein. The table lists tens of thousands of distinct CDR3 sequences, approximately 13% of them singletons. This CDR3 comprises 13 residues. Trimming removed 2 bases from V and 4 bases from J, with 6 bases in between. Germline V gene lookup returns CDR1 MNHEY and CDR2 SMNVEV (reference sequence).

The sequencing sample was made of PBMCs. This rearrangement joins TRBV27 to TRBJ1-5; D call uncertain. The origin of this receptor is a woman in her forties in good health. The DNA for the CDR3 is TGTGCCAGCAGTTTAAGGATTAATCAGCCCCAGCATTTT. This sequence encodes CASSLRINQPQHF.